This is a list of T cell receptor beta chains from one sample in a study of radiation and T cells in renal cell carcinoma. Sequenced by immunoSEQ multiplex PCR; TCRdb stores in-frame clones only, minus some. The sample has 150,000 to 200,000 clones, about 88% seen once. The sequencing here drew on blood, taken from a patient whose treatment included radiotherapy and nephrectomy. The receptors were gathered from a woman between 45 and 65 years old with renal cell carcinoma. Both conserved end residues are part of each CDR3. D genes are given only for firm matches. Part of the rows lack a size; the others show once, few, many or a class for expanded clones.

v_call: TRBV10-1
d_call: NA
clone_size: NA
j_call: TRBJ1-5
cdr3_nt: TGCGCCAGCAACCGTTCCGGACATAAGTTTAGCAATCAGCCCCAGCATTTT
cdr3_aa: CASNRSGHKFSNQPQHF

v_call: TRBV4-3
d_call: NA
clone_size: many
j_call: TRBJ2-5
cdr3_nt: TGCGCCAGCAGCCAAGCCTTACTACGACAAGAGACCCAGTACTTC
cdr3_aa: CASSQALLRQETQYF

v_call: TRBV6-1
d_call: NA
clone_size: NA
j_call: TRBJ2-7
cdr3_nt: TGTGCCAGCAGTGAATGGGGCCCTGGACAGATCTACGAGCAGTACTTC
cdr3_aa: CASSEWGPGQIYEQYF

v_call: TRBV5-4
d_call: NA
clone_size: NA
j_call: TRBJ2-3
cdr3_nt: TGTGCCAGCAGCTCTACTCGGGCCACAGATACGCAGTATTTT
cdr3_aa: CASSSTRATDTQYF

v_call: TRBV7-3
d_call: TRBD1
clone_size: NA
j_call: TRBJ1-2
cdr3_nt: TGTGCCAGCAGCTTAATTCGGACAGGGGGAGGAGATGGCTACACCTTC
cdr3_aa: CASSLIRTGGGDGYTF

v_call: TRBV13
d_call: TRBD1
clone_size: once
j_call: TRBJ2-2
cdr3_nt: TGTGCCAGCAGCTCCGACAGGGGCGGCACCGGGGAGCTGTTTTTT
cdr3_aa: CASSSDRGGTGELFF

v_call: TRBV6-1
d_call: NA
clone_size: NA
j_call: TRBJ2-6
cdr3_nt: TGTGCCAGCAGTGCCATGATGTCTGGGGCCAACGTCCTGACTTTC
cdr3_aa: CASSAMMSGANVLTF

v_call: TRBV5-6
d_call: NA
clone_size: NA
j_call: TRBJ2-7
cdr3_nt: TGTGCCAGCAGCTCACCACACGGGGGCACTACCTACGAGCAGTACTTC
cdr3_aa: CASSSPHGGTTYEQYF

v_call: TRBV19
d_call: TRBD1
clone_size: NA
j_call: TRBJ1-6
cdr3_nt: TGTGCCAGTAGTATGGTCCGGACAGGGACCTCACCCCTCCACTTT
cdr3_aa: CASSMVRTGTSPLHF

v_call: TRBV7-9
d_call: NA
clone_size: NA
j_call: TRBJ2-3
cdr3_nt: TGTGCCAGCAGCTTAGCCCGGTGGGGCACAGATACGCAGTATTTT
cdr3_aa: CASSLARWGTDTQYF

v_call: TRBV4-1
d_call: NA
clone_size: NA
j_call: TRBJ2-2
cdr3_nt: TGCGCCAGCAGCCAAGATATATCAGGGACCGGGGAGCTGTTTTTT
cdr3_aa: CASSQDISGTGELFF

v_call: TRBV7-6
d_call: NA
clone_size: few
j_call: TRBJ2-2
cdr3_nt: TGTGCCAGCAGCAAACTAGCCACCGGGGAGCTGTTTTTT
cdr3_aa: CASSKLATGELFF

v_call: TRBV10-1
d_call: NA
clone_size: NA
j_call: TRBJ2-2
cdr3_nt: TGCGCCAGCAGTGAAACGAGAGGAGGCACCGGGGAGCTGTTTTTT
cdr3_aa: CASSETRGGTGELFF

v_call: TRBV6-5
d_call: TRBD1
clone_size: NA
j_call: TRBJ2-5
cdr3_nt: TGTGCCAGCAGTCCCCCCGGGACAGGGATAGAGACCCAGTACTTC
cdr3_aa: CASSPPGTGIETQYF

v_call: TRBV5-4
d_call: NA
clone_size: NA
j_call: TRBJ2-2
cdr3_nt: TGTGCCAGCAGACCCGACAGCGATCAAGGCACCGGGGAGCTGTTTTTT
cdr3_aa: CASRPDSDQGTGELFF

v_call: TRBV6-5
d_call: NA
clone_size: once
j_call: TRBJ2-7
cdr3_nt: TGTGCCAGCAGTTACTCGAGGATCCGGGCCTACGAGCAGTACTTC
cdr3_aa: CASSYSRIRAYEQYF

v_call: TRBV18
d_call: NA
clone_size: NA
j_call: TRBJ2-1
cdr3_nt: TGTGCCAGCTCACCGGGGGATGTAGGATCGGATTACAATGAGCAGTTCTTC
cdr3_aa: CASSPGDVGSDYNEQFF

v_call: TRBV6-1
d_call: TRBD1
clone_size: NA
j_call: TRBJ1-4
cdr3_nt: TGTGCCAGCAGTGAAAACCAGGGGGGGTTAGAAAAACTGTTTTTT
cdr3_aa: CASSENQGGLEKLFF

v_call: TRBV19
d_call: NA
clone_size: NA
j_call: TRBJ1-1
cdr3_nt: TGTGCCAGTAGTCAGCACACGAACACTGAAGCTTTCTTT
cdr3_aa: CASSQHTNTEAFF

v_call: TRBV7-6
d_call: NA
clone_size: NA
j_call: TRBJ1-3
cdr3_nt: TGTGCCAGCAGCCCAGTGGGTGGCGTTGGAAACACCATATATTTT
cdr3_aa: CASSPVGGVGNTIYF

v_call: TRBV4-3
d_call: NA
clone_size: NA
j_call: TRBJ2-3
cdr3_nt: TGCGCCAGCAGCCAAGGGGAGCCCTACACAGATACGCAGTATTTT
cdr3_aa: CASSQGEPYTDTQYF

v_call: TRBV6-5
d_call: TRBD2
clone_size: once
j_call: TRBJ2-1
cdr3_nt: TGTGCCAGCAGTTACGTAGCGGGGGGATACAATGAGCAGTTCTTC
cdr3_aa: CASSYVAGGYNEQFF

v_call: TRBV10-3
d_call: NA
clone_size: NA
j_call: TRBJ1-1
cdr3_nt: TGTGCCATCAGTGAGGGGAACACTGAAGCTTTCTTT
cdr3_aa: CAISEGNTEAFF

v_call: TRBV15
d_call: TRBD1
clone_size: NA
j_call: TRBJ2-7
cdr3_nt: TGTGCCACCAGCGTCGGACAGGGAACCTACGAGCAGTACTTC
cdr3_aa: CATSVGQGTYEQYF

v_call: TRBV15
d_call: NA
clone_size: NA
j_call: TRBJ2-1
cdr3_nt: TGTGCCACCAGCAGAAGAACAGGGACCGAGCAGTTCTTC
cdr3_aa: CATSRRTGTEQFF

v_call: TRBV7-2
d_call: NA
clone_size: once
j_call: TRBJ1-1
cdr3_nt: TGTGCCAGCAGCTTAGCGGCAAGGATGAACACTGAAGCTTTCTTT
cdr3_aa: CASSLAARMNTEAFF

v_call: TRBV5-8
d_call: TRBD1
clone_size: few
j_call: TRBJ1-3
cdr3_nt: TGTGCCAGCAGGGGACAGGACTCTGGAAACACCATATATTTT
cdr3_aa: CASRGQDSGNTIYF

v_call: TRBV7-2
d_call: NA
clone_size: NA
j_call: TRBJ1-5
cdr3_nt: TGTGCCAGCAGCTTAGACGGGGGATCGCAGCCCCAGCATTTT
cdr3_aa: CASSLDGGSQPQHF

v_call: TRBV11-2
d_call: NA
clone_size: NA
j_call: TRBJ1-1
cdr3_nt: TGTGCCAGCAGCTTAGATGTGGGGGTAGAAGCTTTCTTT
cdr3_aa: CASSLDVGVEAFF

v_call: TRBV7-2
d_call: NA
clone_size: NA
j_call: TRBJ1-2
cdr3_nt: TGTGCCAGCAGCTTATCCGGACAGAACTATGGCTACACCTTC
cdr3_aa: CASSLSGQNYGYTF

v_call: TRBV7-2
d_call: TRBD2
clone_size: NA
j_call: TRBJ2-5
cdr3_nt: TGTGCCAGCAGCTTAGACGGGAGGGGAGGGGCGGCAGAGACCCAGTACTTC
cdr3_aa: CASSLDGRGGAAETQYF

v_call: TRBV6-6
d_call: NA
clone_size: NA
j_call: TRBJ2-1
cdr3_nt: TGTGCCAGCAGCCCCATAGAGAAGCAGTTCTTC
cdr3_aa: CASSPIEKQFF

v_call: TRBV2
d_call: NA
clone_size: NA
j_call: TRBJ1-1
cdr3_nt: TGTGCCAGCAGTGGAAGGACCGAGAACACTGAAGCTTTCTTT
cdr3_aa: CASSGRTENTEAFF

v_call: TRBV19
d_call: TRBD1
clone_size: NA
j_call: TRBJ1-1
cdr3_nt: TGTGCCAGTAATACAGGGGTGAACACTGAAGCTTTCTTT
cdr3_aa: CASNTGVNTEAFF

v_call: TRBV4-1
d_call: TRBD1
clone_size: few
j_call: TRBJ2-7
cdr3_nt: TGCGCCAGCAGCCACACATTCAGGGGGCGAATACGGGAGCAGTACTTC
cdr3_aa: CASSHTFRGRIREQYF

v_call: TRBV6-5
d_call: TRBD1
clone_size: once
j_call: TRBJ1-2
cdr3_nt: TGTGCCAGCAGCCGCAACCGGGACAGATATGGCTACACCTTC
cdr3_aa: CASSRNRDRYGYTF

v_call: TRBV19
d_call: NA
clone_size: NA
j_call: TRBJ1-4
cdr3_nt: TGTGCCAGTAGTATAGTGGCAGGCCTGAATGAAAAACTGTTTTTT
cdr3_aa: CASSIVAGLNEKLFF

v_call: TRBV29-1
d_call: TRBD1
clone_size: NA
j_call: TRBJ2-7
cdr3_nt: TGCAGCGCCGGACAGGGTAGAGGCGAGCAGTACTTC
cdr3_aa: CSAGQGRGEQYF

v_call: TRBV9
d_call: TRBD2
clone_size: NA
j_call: TRBJ2-1
cdr3_nt: TGTGCCAGCAGCGTACTAGCGGATTCCTACAATGAGCAGTTCTTC
cdr3_aa: CASSVLADSYNEQFF

v_call: TRBV5-1
d_call: NA
clone_size: NA
j_call: TRBJ1-1
cdr3_nt: TGCGCCAGCAGCTTGTCTGGGGGCCGGACTGAAGCTTTCTTT
cdr3_aa: CASSLSGGRTEAFF

v_call: TRBV6-1
d_call: NA
clone_size: NA
j_call: TRBJ1-5
cdr3_nt: TGTGCCAGCAGTGAAGGGGTCGGGTCCCTTAGCAATCAGCCCCAGCATTTT
cdr3_aa: CASSEGVGSLSNQPQHF

v_call: TRBV11-2
d_call: NA
clone_size: NA
j_call: TRBJ1-5
cdr3_nt: TGTGCCAGCAGCTCCCAGGGTATCGGCAATCAGCCCCAGCATTTT
cdr3_aa: CASSSQGIGNQPQHF

v_call: TRBV19
d_call: TRBD1
clone_size: NA
j_call: TRBJ1-5
cdr3_nt: TGTGCCAGTATTGTGACAGGGTATAGCAATCAGCCCCAGCATTTT
cdr3_aa: CASIVTGYSNQPQHF

v_call: TRBV5-6
d_call: NA
clone_size: NA
j_call: TRBJ1-2
cdr3_nt: TGTGCCAGCAGCACCGGATTTTGGGCATCTAACTATGGCTACACCTTC
cdr3_aa: CASSTGFWASNYGYTF

v_call: TRBV5-1
d_call: NA
clone_size: NA
j_call: TRBJ1-4
cdr3_nt: TGCGCCAGCAGCCCACAAACAGGGTCGGCAACTAATGAAAAACTGTTTTTT
cdr3_aa: CASSPQTGSATNEKLFF

v_call: TRBV5-4
d_call: NA
clone_size: NA
j_call: TRBJ1-5
cdr3_nt: TGTGCCAGCAGCTTGGGTGCAGAAAGCAATCAGCCCCAGCATTTT
cdr3_aa: CASSLGAESNQPQHF

v_call: TRBV19
d_call: NA
clone_size: NA
j_call: TRBJ2-7
cdr3_nt: TGTGCCAGTAGTCACGGGACGGCCTACGAGCAGTACTTC
cdr3_aa: CASSHGTAYEQYF

v_call: TRBV7-2
d_call: NA
clone_size: few
j_call: TRBJ2-4
cdr3_nt: TGTGCCAGCAGCTTAGAGGGGGGAAACATTCAGTACTTC
cdr3_aa: CASSLEGGNIQYF

v_call: TRBV4-2
d_call: NA
clone_size: NA
j_call: TRBJ1-2
cdr3_nt: TGTGCCAGCAGCCGGGAGAGACAGGTCTATGGCTACACCTTC
cdr3_aa: CASSRERQVYGYTF

v_call: TRBV7-2
d_call: NA
clone_size: NA
j_call: TRBJ1-2
cdr3_nt: TGTGCCAGCAGCTTACTGGGTGAGAACGTCGGCTACACCTTC
cdr3_aa: CASSLLGENVGYTF

v_call: TRBV29-1
d_call: TRBD1
clone_size: NA
j_call: TRBJ1-1
cdr3_nt: TGCAGCGGACGGACAGGGGGGGACACTGAAGCTTTCTTT
cdr3_aa: CSGRTGGDTEAFF

v_call: TRBV5-5
d_call: NA
clone_size: NA
j_call: TRBJ1-2
cdr3_nt: TGTGCCAGCAGCCCCTGGGAGGCGGGCTATGGCTACACCTTC
cdr3_aa: CASSPWEAGYGYTF